This TCR beta chain was observed in a study of T cell changes during pregnancy in multiple sclerosis. Profiled with immunoSEQ multiplex PCR; TCRdb holds only in-frame clones, not every one. The repertoire holds around 60,000 clones, with 80% to 95% as singletons. Germline V CDR1 and CDR2: LGHNA, YNFKEQ. The CDR3 loop spans 15 amino acids. V lost 3 bases to trimming and J lost 2 bases; unmatched junction nucleotides: 5. The TCR was taken from a female donor with multiple sclerosis, enrolled in a pregnancy study. This material consisted of peripheral blood, taken in the second trimester of pregnancy. V usage is TRBV4-2 and J usage is TRBJ2-5, with 8 bases fitting TRBD2. The CDR3 protein is CASSQDLAGQETQYF. CDR3 DNA: TGTGCCAGCAGCCAGGACCTAGCGGGTCAAGAGACCCAGTACTTC.